Below, 19 T cell receptor beta chains from the same sample are listed, as sequenced in a study of beta chain features in type 1 diabetes. As every portion of the isolated RNA was reverse transcribed, the sequencing read expressed TCRB transcripts. Clones were read by immunoSEQ multiplex PCR, and TCRdb kept only the in-frame ones, dropping some. The top ten hold 0.053% of the sample, which has 240,000 or so clones, roughly 70% seen once. The material sequenced was naive CD4+ T cells from blood. The receptors were gathered from a man younger than 45 in good health.

Here the CDR3 DNA reads TGTGCCACCAGCAGAGATCAGGGTTCCTACAATGAGCAGTTCTTC. Protein: CATSRDQGSYNEQFF. The chain carries TRBV15 and TRBJ2-1; D is possibly TRBD1 (5 bases). The CDR3 is made up of 15 amino acids. Trimming removed 0 bases at V and 1 base at J, with 7 bases between. Germline-derived CDR1 and CDR2 are LNHNV and YYDKDF (reference sequence).

This clone was observed once. V is TRBV7-6 and J is TRBJ2-7, with D tentatively TRBD1 or TRBD2 (5 bases each). Germline loops: CDR1 SGHVS, CDR2 FNYEAQ. The CDR3 extends over 16 amino acids. Between the trimmed V and J ends, which lost 4 bases and 2 bases, there was a span of 18 bases. CDR3 in amino acids: CASSSLPGPSPYEQYF. The CDR3 nucleotides are TGTGCCAGCAGCTCCTTACCGGGACCGTCGCCCTACGAGCAGTACTTC.

The rearrangement joins TRBV29-1 to TRBJ2-7; D is unresolved. V dropped 4 bases and J dropped 4 bases, with 11 bases sitting between them. The CDR3 is made up of 12 amino acids. CDR1 SQVTM and CDR2 ANQGSEA come from the germline V gene. The CDR3 region has the DNA TGCAGCGTTGGGACGGATTTGTACGAGCAGTACTTC. It codes for CSVGTDLYEQYF.

The V gene is TRBV27, the J gene TRBJ1-2; 8 bases agree with TRBD1. The CDR3 totals 14 residues. V lost 4 bases to trimming and J lost 4 bases; unmatched junction nucleotides: 5. Germline-derived CDR1 and CDR2 are MNHEY and SMNVEV (reference sequence). The DNA of the CDR3 is TGTGCCAGCAGTTCCGGACAGGGCGGCTATGGCTACACCTTC. It yields the protein CASSSGQGGYGYTF.

The rearrangement uses TRBV5-4 and TRBJ2-1; D is possibly TRBD1 (6 bases). Per the germline V gene, CDR1 is SGHNT and CDR2 is YYREEE (reference sequence). This CDR3 has 15 amino acids. Deletions cut 4 bases from V and 4 bases from J, with 15 bases between. CDR3 residues: CASSPMGQSYNEQFF. The CDR3 DNA reads as TGTGCCAGCAGCCCGATGGGACAATCTTACAATGAGCAGTTCTTC. The variable domain in full, completed from reference TRBV5-4 and TRBJ2-1, reads ETGVTQSPTHLIKTRGQQVTLRCSSQSGHNTVSWYQQALGQGPQFIFQYYREEENGRGNFPPRFSGLQFPNYSSELNVNALELDDSALYLCASSPMGQSYNEQFFGPGTRLTVL.

This chain links TRBV29-1 with TRBJ2-5, with 10 positions matching TRBD2. Trimming cost V 4 bases and J 5 bases; bases outside gene matches: 7. Germline V gene data show CDR1 as SQVTM and CDR2 as ANQGSEA. The CDR3 is 14 amino acids. CDR3 sequence reads: CSVVAGGGEETQYF. The CDR3 DNA reads as TGCAGCGTTGTAGCGGGAGGTGGGGAGGAGACCCAGTACTTC.

This clone was counted only a few times. This rearrangement joins TRBV14 to TRBJ2-4; the D gene is possibly TRBD2 (6 bases). Germline V lookup: CDR1 SGHDN, CDR2 FVKESK. V lost 0 bases and J 0 bases, leaving 12 bases between the germline ends. The CDR3 length is 17 residues. CDR3 protein: CASSQEMAGLAKNIQYF. The CDR3 DNA reads TGTGCCAGCAGCCAAGAAATGGCGGGACTAGCCAAAAACATTCAGTACTTC.

The chain links TRBV28 to TRBJ2-7; 9 positions agree with TRBD2. This CDR3 region has 15 residues. CDR1 and CDR2 from the germline V gene are MDHEN and SYDVKM. After removal of 6 bases from V and 2 bases from J, the junction contained 8 bases not matched to a gene. Written as DNA, the CDR3 is TGTGCCAGCAGCGCTACTAGCGGGCCTGCCTACGAGCAGTACTTC. This gives the protein CASSATSGPAYEQYF.

This clone was seen only a few times. Other DNA sequences in this sample translate to the same CDR3. The chain is built from TRBV30 and TRBJ2-5; tentatively, D is TRBD1 (5 bases). The CDR3 has 12 amino acids. V shed 0 bases and J shed 5 bases, with 7 bases lying between them. Germline-derived CDR1 and CDR2 are GTSNPN and SVGIG (reference sequence). CDR3 sequence: CAWSVGVETQYF. The CDR3, as DNA: TGTGCCTGGAGTGTAGGGGTGGAGACCCAGTACTTC.

The chain couples TRBV5-4 to TRBJ2-4; a possible D gene is TRBD2 (6 bases). There are 16 residues in the CDR3. The germline V and J ends were trimmed by 1 base and 4 bases, with 15 bases remaining between them. Looked up from germline, CDR1 is SGHNT and CDR2 is YYREEE (reference sequence). CDR3 protein: CASSLSGEEAKNIQYF. CDR3 nucleotides: TGTGCCAGCAGCTTGTCGGGGGAGGAGGCGAAAAACATTCAGTACTTC.

The chain combines TRBV9 with TRBJ2-2, with D possibly matching TRBD2 (5 bases). This CDR3 region has 14 residues. Trimming left V 3 bases short and J 13 bases short, with 19 bases between. Germline V gives CDR1 SGDLS, CDR2 YYNGEE. CDR3 amino acids: CASSETLALRGLFF. The CDR3 nucleotides read TGTGCCAGCAGCGAAACTCTAGCTCTACGGGGGCTGTTTTTT.

The chain combines TRBV30 with TRBJ2-7; no reliable D call. The CDR3 totals 14 residues. V was clipped by 1 base and J by 1 base, with 11 bases between them. Germline CDR1 reads GTSNPN; CDR2 reads SVGIG (reference sequence). Written as DNA, the CDR3 is TGTGCCTGGAGTGCTCGTTTGGGTTCCTACGAGCAGTACTTC. It encodes CAWSARLGSYEQYF.

V gene TRBV7-2 combines with J gene TRBJ2-7; 9 nucleotides agree with TRBD2. The CDR3 is 15 residues long. Germline V gives CDR1 SGHTA, CDR2 FQGNSA. V dropped 1 base and J dropped 7; count of bases not matched to a gene: 8. The CDR3 DNA sequence: TGTGCCAGCAGCTTAGTAGCGGGAGTCGCGGGGGAGCAGTACTTC. Translating gives CASSLVAGVAGEQYF.

V is TRBV29-1 and J is TRBJ2-7; TRBD2 matches 13 bases. There are 13 residues in the CDR3. V shed 4 bases and J 6 bases; nucleotides not matched to a gene: 3. Germline CDR1 SQVTM, CDR2 ANQGSEA. CDR3 in DNA: TGCAGCGTTGCGCGACTAGCGGGAGGCGAGCAGTACTTC. It translates to CSVARLAGGEQYF.

The chain combines TRBV6-5 with TRBJ1-1; D perhaps matches TRBD1 (5 bases). The V and J ends lost 7 bases and 2 bases respectively, with 11 bases between them. CDR3 length: 13 residues. The germline V gene has CDR1 MNHEY and CDR2 SVGAGI. The CDR3 reads CASTPRDNTEAFF. In nucleotides, the CDR3 is TGTGCCAGCACCCCGCGGGACAACACTGAAGCTTTCTTT.

The genes are TRBV15 and TRBJ2-3, with a weak D call TRBD2 (5 bases). The CDR3 has 12 residues. Germline CDR1 reads LNHNV; CDR2 reads YYDKDF (reference sequence). V lost 5 bases to trimming and J lost 8 bases, with 11 bases between them. CDR3 loop: CATSPRGGTQYF. The CDR3 DNA reads as TGTGCCACCAGCCCGCGTGGAGGTACGCAGTATTTT.

The chain links TRBV4-1 to TRBJ2-5; unclear D gene. This CDR3 spans 13 amino acids. CDR1 is MGHRA, CDR2 YSYEKL, per germline. Trimming took 1 base from V and 5 from J, leaving 8 bases between them. The CDR3 spells CASSQGWTETQYF. CDR3 nucleotides: TGCGCCAGCAGCCAAGGCTGGACGGAGACCCAGTACTTC.

The chain is built from TRBV4-2 and TRBJ2-5; D might be TRBD1 (5 bases). Germline CDR1 LGHNA, CDR2 YNFKEQ. There are 14 residues in the CDR3. V was clipped by 0 bases and J by 7 bases, with 12 bases between them. As DNA, the CDR3 is TGTGCCAGCAGCCAAGATGGGGCGTCGGCGACCCAGTACTTC. Translating it yields CASSQDGASATQYF.

On this clone itself: The sample contains more than one DNA sequence encoding this CDR3. The V and J genes are TRBV7-9 and TRBJ2-2; D is unclear. The CDR3 loop spans 12 amino acids. V lost 1 base, J lost 3 bases, and 0 bases lay in between. Germline-derived CDR1 and CDR2 are SEHNR and FQNEAQ (reference sequence). The CDR3 DNA sequence: TGTGCCAGCAGCTTAGACACCGGGGAGCTGTTTTTT. It codes for CASSLDTGELFF.